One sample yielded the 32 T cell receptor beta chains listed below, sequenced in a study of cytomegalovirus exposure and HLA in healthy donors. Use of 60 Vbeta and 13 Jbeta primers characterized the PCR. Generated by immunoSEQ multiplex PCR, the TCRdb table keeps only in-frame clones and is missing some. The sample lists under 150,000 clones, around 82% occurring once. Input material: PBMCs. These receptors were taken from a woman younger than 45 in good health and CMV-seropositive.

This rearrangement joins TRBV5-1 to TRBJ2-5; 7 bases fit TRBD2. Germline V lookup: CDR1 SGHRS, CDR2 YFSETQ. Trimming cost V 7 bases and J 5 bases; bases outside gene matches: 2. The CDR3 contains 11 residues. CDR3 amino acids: CASWEGETQYF. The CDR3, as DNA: TGCGCCAGCTGGGAGGGGGAGACCCAGTACTTC.

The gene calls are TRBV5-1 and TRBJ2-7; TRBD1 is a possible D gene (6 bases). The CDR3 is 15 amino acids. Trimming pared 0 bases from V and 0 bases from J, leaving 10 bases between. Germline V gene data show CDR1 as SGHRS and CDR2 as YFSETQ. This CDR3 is CASSLAGDNSYEQYF. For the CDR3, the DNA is TGCGCCAGCAGCTTGGCCGGGGACAACTCCTACGAGCAGTACTTC.

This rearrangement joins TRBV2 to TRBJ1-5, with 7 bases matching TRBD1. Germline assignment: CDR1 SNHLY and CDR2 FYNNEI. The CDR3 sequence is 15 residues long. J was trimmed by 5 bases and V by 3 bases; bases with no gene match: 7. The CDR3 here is CASSEMETGYQPQHF. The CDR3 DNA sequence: TGTGCCAGCAGTGAGATGGAGACAGGGTATCAGCCCCAGCATTTT. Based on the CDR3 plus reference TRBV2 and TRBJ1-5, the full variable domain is EPEVTQTPSHQVTQMGQEVILRCVPISNHLYFYWYRQILGQKVEFLVSFYNNEISEKSEIFDDQFSVERPDGSNFTLKIRSTKLEDSAMYFCASSEMETGYQPQHFGDGTRLSIL.

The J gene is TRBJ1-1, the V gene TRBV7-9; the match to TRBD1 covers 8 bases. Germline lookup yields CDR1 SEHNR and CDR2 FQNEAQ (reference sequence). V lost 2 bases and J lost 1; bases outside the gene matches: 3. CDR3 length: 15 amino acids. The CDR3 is CASSLQGATNTEAFF. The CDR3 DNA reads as TGTGCCAGCAGCTTACAGGGGGCTACGAACACTGAAGCTTTCTTT.

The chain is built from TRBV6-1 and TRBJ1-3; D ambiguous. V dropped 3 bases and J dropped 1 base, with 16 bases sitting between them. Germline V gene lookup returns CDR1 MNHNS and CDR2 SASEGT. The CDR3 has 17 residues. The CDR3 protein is CASSELGRGSSGNTIYF. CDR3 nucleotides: TGTGCCAGCAGTGAGTTGGGCCGGGGTTCGTCTGGAAACACCATATATTTT.

The DNA of the CDR3 is TGTGCCTGGAGTCTAGGGCAGGGCAACAATCAGCCCCAGCATTTT. Protein: CAWSLGQGNNQPQHF. The genes are TRBV30 and TRBJ1-5; D is possibly TRBD1 (5 bases). V lost 2 bases and J 3 bases, leaving 14 bases between the germline ends. The CDR3 contains 15 residues. Germline CDR1 and CDR2: GTSNPN and SVGIG (reference sequence).

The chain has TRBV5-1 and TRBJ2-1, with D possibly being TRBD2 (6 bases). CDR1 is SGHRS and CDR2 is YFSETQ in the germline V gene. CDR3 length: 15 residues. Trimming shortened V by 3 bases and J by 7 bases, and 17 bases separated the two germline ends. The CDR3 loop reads CASSWHSSGGNEQFF. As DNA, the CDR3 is TGCGCCAGCAGCTGGCACTCGAGCGGAGGGAATGAGCAGTTCTTC. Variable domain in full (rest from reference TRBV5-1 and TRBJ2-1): KAGVTQTPRYLIKTRGQQVTLSCSPISGHRSVSWYQQTPGQGLQFLFEYFSETQRNKGNFPGRFSGRQFSNSRSEMNVSTLELGDSALYLCASSWHSSGGNEQFFGPGTRLTVL.

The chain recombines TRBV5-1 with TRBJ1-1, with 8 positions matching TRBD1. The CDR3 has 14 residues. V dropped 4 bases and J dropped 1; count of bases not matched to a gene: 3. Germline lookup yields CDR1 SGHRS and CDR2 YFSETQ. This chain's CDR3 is CASSAGTGNTEAFF. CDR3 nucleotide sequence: TGCGCCAGCAGCGCCGGGACAGGGAACACTGAAGCTTTCTTT.

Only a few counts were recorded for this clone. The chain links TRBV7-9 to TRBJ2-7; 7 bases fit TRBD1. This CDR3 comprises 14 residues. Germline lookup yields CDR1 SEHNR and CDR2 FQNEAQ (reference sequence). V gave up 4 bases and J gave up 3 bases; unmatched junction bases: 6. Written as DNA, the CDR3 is TGTGCCAGCAGCTCCCGCCGGGACAGCTACGAGCAGTACTTC. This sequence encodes CASSSRRDSYEQYF.

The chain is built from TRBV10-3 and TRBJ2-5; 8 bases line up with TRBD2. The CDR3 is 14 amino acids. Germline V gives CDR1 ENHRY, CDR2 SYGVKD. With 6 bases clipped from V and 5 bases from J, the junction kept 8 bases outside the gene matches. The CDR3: CAIRRAGDRETQYF. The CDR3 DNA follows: TGTGCCATCAGGCGAGCGGGAGACCGGGAGACCCAGTACTTC.

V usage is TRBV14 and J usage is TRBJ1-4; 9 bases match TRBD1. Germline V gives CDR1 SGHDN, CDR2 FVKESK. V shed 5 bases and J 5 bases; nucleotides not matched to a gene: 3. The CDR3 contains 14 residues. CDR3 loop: CASSGTGPNEKLFF. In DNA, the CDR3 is TGTGCCAGCAGCGGGACAGGGCCCAATGAAAAACTGTTTTTT.

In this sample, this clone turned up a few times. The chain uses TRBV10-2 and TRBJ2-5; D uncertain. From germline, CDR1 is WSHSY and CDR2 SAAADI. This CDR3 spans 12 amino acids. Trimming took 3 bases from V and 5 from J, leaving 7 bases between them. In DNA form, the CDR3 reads TGCGCCAGCAGTGAACTGAAGGAGACCCAGTACTTC. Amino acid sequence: CASSELKETQYF.

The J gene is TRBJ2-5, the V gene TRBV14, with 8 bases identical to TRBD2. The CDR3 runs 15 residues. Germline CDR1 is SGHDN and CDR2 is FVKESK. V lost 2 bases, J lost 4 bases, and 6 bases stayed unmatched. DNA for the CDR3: TGTGCCAGCAGCCAACTAGCGGGTATAGGAGAGACCCAGTACTTC. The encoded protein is CASSQLAGIGETQYF.

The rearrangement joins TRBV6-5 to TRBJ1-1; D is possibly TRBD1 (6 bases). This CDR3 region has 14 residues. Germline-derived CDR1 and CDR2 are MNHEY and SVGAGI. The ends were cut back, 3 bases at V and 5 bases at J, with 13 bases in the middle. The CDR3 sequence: CASSYNRVWTEAFF. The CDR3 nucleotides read TGTGCCAGCAGTTATAACAGGGTATGGACTGAAGCTTTCTTT.

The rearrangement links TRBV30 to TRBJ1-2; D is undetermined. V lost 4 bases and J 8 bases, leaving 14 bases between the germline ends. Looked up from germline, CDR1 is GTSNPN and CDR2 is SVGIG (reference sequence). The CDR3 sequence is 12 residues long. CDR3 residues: CAWTLGGSGYTF. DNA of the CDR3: TGTGCCTGGACACTGGGAGGGTCGGGCTACACCTTC.

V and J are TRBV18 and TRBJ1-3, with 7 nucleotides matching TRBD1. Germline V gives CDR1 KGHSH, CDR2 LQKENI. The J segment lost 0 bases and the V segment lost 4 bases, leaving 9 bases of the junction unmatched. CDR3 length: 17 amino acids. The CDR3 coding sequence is TGTGCCAGCTCACAAAACTACCCAGGGGGCTCTGGAAACACCATATATTTT. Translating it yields CASSQNYPGGSGNTIYF.

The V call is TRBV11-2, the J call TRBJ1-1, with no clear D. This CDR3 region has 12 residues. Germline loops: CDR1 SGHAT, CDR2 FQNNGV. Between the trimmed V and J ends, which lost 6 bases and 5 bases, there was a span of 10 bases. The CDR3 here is CASSKKRTEAFF. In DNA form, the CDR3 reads TGTGCCAGCAGTAAGAAGAGAACTGAAGCTTTCTTT. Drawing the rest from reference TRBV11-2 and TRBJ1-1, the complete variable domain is EAGVAQSPRYKIIEKRQSVAFWCNPISGHATLYWYQQILGQGPKLLIQFQNNGVVDDSQLPKDRFSAERLKGVDSTLKIQPAKLEDSAVYLCASSKKRTEAFFGQGTRLTVV.

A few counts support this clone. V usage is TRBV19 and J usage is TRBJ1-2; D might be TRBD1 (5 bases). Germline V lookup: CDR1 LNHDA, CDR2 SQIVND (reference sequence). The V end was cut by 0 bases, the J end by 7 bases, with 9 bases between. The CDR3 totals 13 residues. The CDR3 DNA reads TGTGCCAGTAGTATAGATTACAGGATTGGCTACACCTTC. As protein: CASSIDYRIGYTF.

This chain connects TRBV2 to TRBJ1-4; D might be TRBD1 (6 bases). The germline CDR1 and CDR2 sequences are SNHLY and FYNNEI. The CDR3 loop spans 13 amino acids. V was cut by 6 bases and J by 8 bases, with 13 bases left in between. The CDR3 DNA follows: TGTGCCAGCAGGCCCCCAGGGGTAGAAAAACTGTTTTTT. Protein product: CASRPPGVEKLFF.

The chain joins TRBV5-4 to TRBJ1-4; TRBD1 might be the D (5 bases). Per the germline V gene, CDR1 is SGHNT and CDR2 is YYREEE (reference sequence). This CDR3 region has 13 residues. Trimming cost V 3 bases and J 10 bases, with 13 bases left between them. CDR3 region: CASSSQGVGKLFF. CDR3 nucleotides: TGTGCCAGCAGCTCCCAAGGGGTAGGAAAACTGTTTTTT. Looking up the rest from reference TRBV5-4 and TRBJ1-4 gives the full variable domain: ETGVTQSPTHLIKTRGQQVTLRCSSQSGHNTVSWYQQALGQGPQFIFQYYREEENGRGNFPPRFSGLQFPNYSSELNVNALELDDSALYLCASSSQGVGKLFFGSGTQLSVL.

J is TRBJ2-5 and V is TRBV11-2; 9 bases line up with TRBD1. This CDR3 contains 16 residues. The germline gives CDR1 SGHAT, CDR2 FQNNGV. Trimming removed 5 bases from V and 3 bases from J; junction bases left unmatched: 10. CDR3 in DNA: TGTGCCAGCAGCCCAACTTGGACAGGGGCGGAAGAGACCCAGTACTTC. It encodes CASSPTWTGAEETQYF.

CDR3 in DNA: TGTGCCAGCAGCTCCGGCCTGGCCCCCCGAGGGGAGCAGTACTTC. This codes for CASSSGLAPRGEQYF. V usage is TRBV7-2 and J usage is TRBJ2-7; possible D gene TRBD2, 5 bases. V gave up 4 bases and J gave up 7 bases, with 20 bases separating them. Per germline, CDR1 SGHTA and CDR2 FQGNSA. The CDR3 is 15 residues long.

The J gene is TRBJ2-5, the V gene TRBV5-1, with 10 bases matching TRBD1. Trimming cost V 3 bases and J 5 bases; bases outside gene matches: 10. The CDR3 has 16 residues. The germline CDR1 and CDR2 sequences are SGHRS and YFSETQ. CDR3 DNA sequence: TGCGCCAGCAGCTCTTCCGGGACAGGGGTGGGGGAGACCCAGTACTTC. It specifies CASSSSGTGVGETQYF.

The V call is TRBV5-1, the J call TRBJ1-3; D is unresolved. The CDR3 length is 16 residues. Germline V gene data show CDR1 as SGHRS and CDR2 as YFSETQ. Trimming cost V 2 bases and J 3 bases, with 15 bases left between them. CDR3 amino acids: CASSFGLVGSGNTIYF. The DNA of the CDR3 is TGCGCCAGCAGCTTCGGGCTTGTTGGGAGTGGAAACACCATATATTTT.

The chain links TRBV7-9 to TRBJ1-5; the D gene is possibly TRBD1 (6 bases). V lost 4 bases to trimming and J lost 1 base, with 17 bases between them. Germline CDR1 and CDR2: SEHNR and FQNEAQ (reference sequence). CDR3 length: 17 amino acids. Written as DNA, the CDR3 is TGTGCCAGCAGCTCCCCTCAGGACAGTTTCAGCAATCAGCCCCAGCATTTT. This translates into CASSSPQDSFSNQPQHF.

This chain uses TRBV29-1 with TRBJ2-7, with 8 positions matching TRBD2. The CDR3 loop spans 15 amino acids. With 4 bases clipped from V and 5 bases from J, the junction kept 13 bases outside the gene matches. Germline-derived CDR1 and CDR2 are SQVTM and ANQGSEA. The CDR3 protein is CSVGPGSGSFHEQYF. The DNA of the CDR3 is TGCAGCGTTGGCCCCGGGAGCGGGAGTTTCCACGAGCAGTACTTC.

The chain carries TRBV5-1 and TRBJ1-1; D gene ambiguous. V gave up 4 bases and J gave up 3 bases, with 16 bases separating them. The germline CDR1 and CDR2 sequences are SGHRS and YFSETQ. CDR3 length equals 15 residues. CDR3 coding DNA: TGCGCCAGCAGCAGTTCGTCAGGCTATTACACTGAAGCTTTCTTT. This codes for CASSSSSGYYTEAFF.

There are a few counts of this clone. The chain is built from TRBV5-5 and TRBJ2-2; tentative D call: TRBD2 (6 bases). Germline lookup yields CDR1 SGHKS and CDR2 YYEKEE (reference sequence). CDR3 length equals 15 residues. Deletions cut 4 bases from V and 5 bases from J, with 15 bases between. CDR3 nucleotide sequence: TGTGCCAGCAGCCAGAGGTGGGGAGGAACCGGGGAGCTGTTTTTT. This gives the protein CASSQRWGGTGELFF.

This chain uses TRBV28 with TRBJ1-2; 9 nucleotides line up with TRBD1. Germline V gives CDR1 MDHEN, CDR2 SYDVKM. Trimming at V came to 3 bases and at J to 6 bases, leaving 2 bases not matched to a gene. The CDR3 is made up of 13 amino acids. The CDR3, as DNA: TGTGCCAGCAGTTTGGGGACAGGGAATGGCTACACCTTC. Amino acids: CASSLGTGNGYTF.

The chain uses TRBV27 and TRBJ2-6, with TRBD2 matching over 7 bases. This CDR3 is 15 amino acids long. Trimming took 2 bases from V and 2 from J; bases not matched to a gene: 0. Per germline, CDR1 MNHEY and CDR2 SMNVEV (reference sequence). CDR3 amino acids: CASSLGLAGANVLTF. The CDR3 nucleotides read TGTGCCAGCAGTTTAGGACTAGCTGGGGCCAACGTCCTGACTTTC. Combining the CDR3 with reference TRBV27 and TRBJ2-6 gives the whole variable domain EAQVTQNPRYLITVTGKKLTVTCSQNMNHEYMSWYRQDPGLGLRQIYYSMNVEVTDKGDVPEGYKVSRKEKRNFPLILESPSPNQTSLYFCASSLGLAGANVLTFGAGSRLTVL.

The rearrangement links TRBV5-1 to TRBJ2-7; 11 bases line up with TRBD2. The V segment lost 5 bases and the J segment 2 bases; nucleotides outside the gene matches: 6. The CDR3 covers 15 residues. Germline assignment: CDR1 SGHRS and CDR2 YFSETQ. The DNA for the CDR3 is TGCGCCAGCAGTCCCGATAGCGGGAGGGCCTACGAGCAGTACTTC. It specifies CASSPDSGRAYEQYF.

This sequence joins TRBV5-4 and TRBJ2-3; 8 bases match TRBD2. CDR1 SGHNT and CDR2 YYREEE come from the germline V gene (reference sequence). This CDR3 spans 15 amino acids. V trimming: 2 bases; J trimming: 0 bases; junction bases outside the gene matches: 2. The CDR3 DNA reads TGTGCCAGCAGCTTTACTAGCGGTAGCACAGATACGCAGTATTTT. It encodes CASSFTSGSTDTQYF.